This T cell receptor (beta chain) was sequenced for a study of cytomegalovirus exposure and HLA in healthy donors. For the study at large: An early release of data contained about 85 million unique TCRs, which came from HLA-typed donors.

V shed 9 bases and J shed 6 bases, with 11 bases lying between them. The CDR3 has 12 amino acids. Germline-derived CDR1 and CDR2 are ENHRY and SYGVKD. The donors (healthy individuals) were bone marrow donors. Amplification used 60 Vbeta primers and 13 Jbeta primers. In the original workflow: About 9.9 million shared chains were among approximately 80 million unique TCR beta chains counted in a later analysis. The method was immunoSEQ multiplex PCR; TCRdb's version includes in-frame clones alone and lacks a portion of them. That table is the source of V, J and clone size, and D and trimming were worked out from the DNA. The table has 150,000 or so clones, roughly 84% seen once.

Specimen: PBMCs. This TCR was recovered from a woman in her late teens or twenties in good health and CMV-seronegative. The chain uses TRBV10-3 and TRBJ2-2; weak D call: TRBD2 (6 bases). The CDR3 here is CAIAVAAGELFF. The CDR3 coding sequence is TGTGCCATAGCAGTAGCGGCCGGGGAGCTGTTTTTT.